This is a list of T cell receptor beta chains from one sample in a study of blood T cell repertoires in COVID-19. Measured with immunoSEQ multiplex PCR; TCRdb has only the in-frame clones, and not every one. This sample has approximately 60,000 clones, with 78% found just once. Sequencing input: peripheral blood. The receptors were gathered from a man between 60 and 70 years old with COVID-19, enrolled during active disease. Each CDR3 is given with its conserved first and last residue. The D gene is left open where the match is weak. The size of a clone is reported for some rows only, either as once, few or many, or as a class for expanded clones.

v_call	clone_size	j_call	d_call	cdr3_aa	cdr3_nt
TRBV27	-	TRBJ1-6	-	CASSLWGENSPLHF	TGTGCCAGCAGTTTATGGGGGGAGAATTCACCCCTCCACTTT
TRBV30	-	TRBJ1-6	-	CAWTREESPLHF	TGTGCCTGGACCAGGGAGGAGTCACCCCTCCACTTT
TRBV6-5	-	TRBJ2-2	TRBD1	CASSSDRGHTGELFF	TGTGCCAGCAGTTCGGACAGGGGACACACCGGGGAGCTGTTTTTT
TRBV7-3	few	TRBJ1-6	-	CASSLNQGYNSPLHF	TGTGCCAGCAGCTTAAATCAGGGGTATAATTCACCCCTCCACTTT
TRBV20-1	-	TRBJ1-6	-	CSASQTYNSPLHF	TGCAGTGCTAGTCAAACCTATAATTCACCCCTCCACTTT
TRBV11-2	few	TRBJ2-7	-	CASRPTSYEQYF	TGTGCCAGCAGACCTACCTCCTACGAGCAGTACTTC
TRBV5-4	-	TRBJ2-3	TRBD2	CASSDPGRGTDTQYF	TGTGCCAGCAGCGACCCAGGGAGGGGCACAGATACGCAGTATTTT
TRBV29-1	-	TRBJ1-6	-	CSVKDRNNSPLHF	TGCAGCGTTAAGGACAGAAATAATTCACCCCTCCACTTT
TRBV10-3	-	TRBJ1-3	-	CAISDRTRNTIYF	TGTGCCATCAGTGATAGGACTAGAAACACCATATATTTT
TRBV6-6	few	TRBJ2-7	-	CASRNTGYSYEQYF	TGTGCCAGCAGAAATACAGGTTACTCCTACGAGCAGTACTTC
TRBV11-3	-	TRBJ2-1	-	CASSTRAMAYNEQFF	TGTGCCAGCAGCACGCGGGCTATGGCCTACAATGAGCAGTTCTTC
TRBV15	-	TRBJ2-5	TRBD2	CATSSAGTRQETQYF	TGTGCCACCAGCAGTGCAGGGACTAGGCAAGAGACCCAGTACTTC
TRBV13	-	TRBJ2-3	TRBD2	CASSLRLAESTDTQYF	TGTGCCAGCAGCCTCCGACTAGCGGAAAGCACAGATACGCAGTATTTT
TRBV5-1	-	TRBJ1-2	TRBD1	CASSRTGDYGYTF	TGCGCCAGCAGCAGGACAGGGGACTATGGCTACACCTTC
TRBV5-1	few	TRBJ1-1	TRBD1	CASSLEGGNTEAFF	TGCGCCAGCAGCTTAGAAGGGGGCAACACTGAAGCTTTCTTT
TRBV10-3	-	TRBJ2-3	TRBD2	CAIMSGTRSDTQYF	TGTGCCATCATGAGTGGGACTAGATCAGATACGCAGTATTTT
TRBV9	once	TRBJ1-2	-	CASSVGGSTADGYTF	TGTGCCAGCAGCGTAGGAGGGAGCACCGCGGACGGCTACACCTTC
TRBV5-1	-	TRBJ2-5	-	CASSFGVGETQYF	TGCGCCAGCAGCTTCGGGGTGGGCGAGACCCAGTACTTC
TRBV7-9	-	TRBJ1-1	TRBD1	CASSPDRVGTEAFF	TGTGCCAGCAGCCCCGACAGGGTTGGGACTGAAGCTTTCTTT
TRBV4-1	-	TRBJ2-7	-	CASSQEVEYEQYF	TGCGCCAGCAGCCAAGAGGTTGAGTACGAGCAGTACTTC
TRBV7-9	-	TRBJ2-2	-	CASSSGRGELFF	TGTGCCAGCAGCTCAGGCAGGGGGGAGCTGTTTTTT
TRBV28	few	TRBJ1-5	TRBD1	CASSSPGQGAWPQHF	TGTGCCAGCAGTTCACCGGGACAGGGGGCTTGGCCCCAGCATTTT
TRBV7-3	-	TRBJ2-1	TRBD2	CASSPSGTYNEQFF	TGTGCCAGCAGCCCGAGCGGGACTTACAATGAGCAGTTCTTC
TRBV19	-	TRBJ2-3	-	CASRPIGGPGGDTQYF	TGTGCCAGTAGGCCAATTGGAGGGCCTGGTGGAGATACGCAGTATTTT
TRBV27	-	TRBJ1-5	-	CASSLSPHNQPQHF	TGTGCCAGCAGTTTATCCCCCCACAATCAGCCCCAGCATTTT
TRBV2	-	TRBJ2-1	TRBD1	CASSGDRGSYNEQFF	TGTGCCAGCAGCGGAGACAGGGGTTCCTACAATGAGCAGTTCTTC
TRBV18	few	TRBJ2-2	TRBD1	CASSPRDREAGELFF	TGTGCCAGCTCACCTCGGGACAGGGAAGCCGGGGAGCTGTTTTTT
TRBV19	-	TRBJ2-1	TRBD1	CASSKGQGWHEQFF	TGTGCCAGTAGTAAAGGACAGGGTTGGCATGAGCAGTTCTTC
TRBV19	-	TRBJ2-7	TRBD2	CASSRLAGGAYEQYF	TGTGCCAGTAGTAGACTAGCGGGGGGAGCCTACGAGCAGTACTTC
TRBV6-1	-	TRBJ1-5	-	CASREVGQGYQPQHF	TGTGCCAGCAGGGAAGTGGGGCAGGGTTATCAGCCCCAGCATTTT
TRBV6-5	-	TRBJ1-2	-	CASTPVAGHNYGYTF	TGTGCCAGCACCCCGGTGGCAGGGCATAACTATGGCTACACCTTC
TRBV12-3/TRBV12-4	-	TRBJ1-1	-	CASSLSGTEAFF	TGTGCCAGCAGTTTATCAGGGACTGAAGCTTTCTTT
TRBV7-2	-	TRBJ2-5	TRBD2	CASNRLAGVQETQYF	TGTGCCAGCAACCGACTAGCGGGGGTCCAAGAGACCCAGTACTTC
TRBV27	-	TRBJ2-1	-	CASSIGVEQFF	TGTGCCAGCAGCATCGGGGTTGAGCAGTTCTTC
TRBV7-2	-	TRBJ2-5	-	CASSSQGLETQYF	TGTGCCAGCAGCTCACAGGGTTTGGAGACCCAGTACTTC
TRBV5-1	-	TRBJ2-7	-	CASSFRGSGWTYEQYF	TGCGCCAGCAGCTTTAGAGGGAGCGGATGGACCTACGAGCAGTACTTC
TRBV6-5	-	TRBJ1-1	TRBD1	CASSQGGIGNTEAFF	TGTGCCAGCAGTCAGGGGGGAATCGGTAACACTGAAGCTTTCTTT
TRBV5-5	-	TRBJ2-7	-	CASSLARLGHSSYEQYF	TGTGCCAGCAGCTTGGCCCGCTTGGGACATAGCTCCTACGAGCAGTACTTC
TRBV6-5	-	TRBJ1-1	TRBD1	CASRPGGRGTEAFF	TGTGCCAGCAGGCCAGGGGGCCGGGGCACTGAAGCTTTCTTT
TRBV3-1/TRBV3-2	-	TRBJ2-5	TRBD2	CASSQGTILAGAEETQYF	TGTGCCAGCAGCCAAGGTACGATACTAGCGGGGGCCGAAGAGACCCAGTACTTC
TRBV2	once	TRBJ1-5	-	CASSTEGRRGRNYSNQPQHF	TGTGCCAGCAGTACTGAGGGACGCAGAGGGAGGAATTATAGCAATCAGCCCCAGCATTTT
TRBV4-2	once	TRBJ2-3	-	CASSQGTLAGDTQYF	TGTGCCAGCAGCCAAGGGACTCTGGCGGGAGATACGCAGTATTTT
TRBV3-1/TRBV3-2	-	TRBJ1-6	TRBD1	CASTGQGAASPLHF	TGTGCCAGCACCGGACAGGGGGCGGCTTCACCCCTCCACTTT